This entry lists 22 T cell receptor beta chains sequenced from one sample in a study of T cell responses to AZD1222 COVID-19 vaccine. Only in-frame clones appear in the TCRdb table, and some are missing; sequencing was by immunoSEQ multiplex PCR. This table has about 180,000 clones, 87% appearing once. Sequenced material: peripheral blood, taken on day 0 of AZD1222 vaccination. The receptors were gathered from an adult in good health.

The chain is built from TRBV7-9 and TRBJ1-6; TRBD1 agrees at 12 bases. The CDR3 has 15 amino acids. CDR1 and CDR2 (germline): SEHNR, FQNEAQ (reference sequence). V was pared by 8 bases and J by 13 bases, with 12 bases of the junction left unmatched. The CDR3 sequence is CASSAPGQGARPLHF. For the CDR3, the DNA is TGTGCCAGCTCCGCCCCGGGACAGGGGGCCCGGCCCCTCCACTTT.

V is TRBV11-2 and J is TRBJ1-1; TRBD1 matches at 12 bases. Trimming at V came to 4 bases and at J to 8 bases, leaving 8 bases not matched to a gene. Germline CDR1 is SGHAT and CDR2 is FQNNGV. The CDR3 spans 15 residues. Here the CDR3 reads CASSSAGTGGLEAFF. In nucleotides, the CDR3 is TGTGCCAGCAGCTCAGCCGGGACAGGGGGCTTGGAAGCTTTCTTT. The whole variable domain, remainder taken from reference TRBV11-2 and TRBJ1-1, is EAGVAQSPRYKIIEKRQSVAFWCNPISGHATLYWYQQILGQGPKLLIQFQNNGVVDDSQLPKDRFSAERLKGVDSTLKIQPAKLEDSAVYLCASSSAGTGGLEAFFGQGTRLTVV.

The genes are TRBV6-5 and TRBJ2-7, with D hard to call. V lost 3 bases and J lost 0, with 9 bases in between. Germline V gives CDR1 MNHEY, CDR2 SVGAGI. The CDR3 is 14 amino acids. In nucleotides, the CDR3 is TGTGCCAGCAGTTATAGGCTGAGCTCCTACGAGCAGTACTTC. Translating it yields CASSYRLSSYEQYF.

The chain combines TRBV19 with TRBJ2-1, with 9 nucleotides matching TRBD2. Per the germline V gene, CDR1 is LNHDA and CDR2 is SQIVND (reference sequence). CDR3 length equals 15 residues. J gave up 6 bases and V 3 bases, and 6 bases lay outside the gene matches. The CDR3 DNA follows: TGTGCCAGTAGTATCATAGCGGGAGAAGGCAATGAGCAGTTCTTC. Its translation: CASSIIAGEGNEQFF.

The chain links TRBV25-1 to TRBJ2-5, with D unclear. Germline V CDR1 and CDR2: MGHDK, SYGVNS. The CDR3 has 15 amino acids. Trimming cost V 3 bases and J 1 base, with 12 bases left between them. CDR3 coding DNA: TGTGCCAGCAGTGACTTCACAGACATCCAAGAGACCCAGTACTTC. It specifies CASSDFTDIQETQYF.

This clone was seen a handful of times. The rearrangement links TRBV18 to TRBJ1-5, with D possibly being TRBD1 (5 bases). Germline V gives CDR1 KGHSH, CDR2 LQKENI. The CDR3 loop spans 18 amino acids. V lost 2 bases and J 0 bases, leaving 17 bases between the germline ends. The CDR3 loop reads CASSPIGLVGDSNQPQHF. CDR3 sequence (DNA): TGTGCCAGCTCACCAATAGGATTGGTAGGGGATAGCAATCAGCCCCAGCATTTT. Full variable domain (outside the CDR3, taken from reference TRBV18 and TRBJ1-5): NAGVMQNPRHLVRRRGQEARLRCSPMKGHSHVYWYRQLPEEGLKFMVYLQKENIIDESGMPKERFSAEFPKEGPSILRIQQVVRGDSAAYFCASSPIGLVGDSNQPQHFGDGTRLSIL.

This clone was picked up one time. The chain uses TRBV9 and TRBJ1-6; TRBD1 agrees at 7 bases. The V and J ends lost 2 bases and 7 bases, in that order; junction bases with no gene match: 6. The CDR3 consists of 15 residues. CDR1 is SGDLS, CDR2 YYNGEE, per germline. This CDR3 reads CASSVSGTENSPLHF. In nucleotides, the CDR3 is TGTGCCAGCAGCGTCTCCGGGACAGAGAATTCACCCCTCCACTTT.

This clone was counted a few times. This chain connects TRBV5-6 to TRBJ2-2, with D perhaps assigned TRBD1 or TRBD2 (5 bases each). The CDR3 totals 15 residues. Germline V CDR1 and CDR2: SGHDT, YYEEEE. Trimming pared 4 bases from V and 5 bases from J, leaving 15 bases between. The CDR3, as DNA: TGTGCCAGCAGCCTGGGACCTCGCCTTACCGGGGAGCTGTTTTTT. As protein: CASSLGPRLTGELFF.

The gene calls are TRBV19 and TRBJ1-2, with D unclear. Germline values: CDR1 LNHDA, CDR2 SQIVND (reference sequence). This CDR3 contains 11 residues. V was cut by 3 bases and J by 6 bases, with 5 bases left in between. This chain's CDR3 is CASSIWDGYTF. The CDR3, as DNA: TGTGCCAGTAGTATCTGGGATGGCTACACCTTC. The full variable domain, rest sourced from reference TRBV19 and TRBJ1-2, is DGGITQSPKYLFRKEGQNVTLSCEQNLNHDAMYWYRQDPGQGLRLIYYSQIVNDFQKGDIAEGYSVSREKKESFPLTVTSAQKNPTAFYLCASSIWDGYTFGSGTRLTVV.

The V and J genes are TRBV5-1 and TRBJ1-3; D gene ambiguous. Germline assignment: CDR1 SGHRS and CDR2 YFSETQ. Trimming stripped 5 bases from V and 0 bases from J, with 15 bases between. The CDR3 is 16 residues long. The CDR3, as DNA: TGCGCCAGCAGTTCGCAAGTCCAAAGCTCTGGAAACACCATATATTTT. It encodes CASSSQVQSSGNTIYF. Together with reference TRBV5-1 and TRBJ1-3, the CDR3 gives the full variable domain: KAGVTQTPRYLIKTRGQQVTLSCSPISGHRSVSWYQQTPGQGLQFLFEYFSETQRNKGNFPGRFSGRQFSNSRSEMNVSTLELGDSALYLCASSSQVQSSGNTIYFGEGSWLTVV.

This chain connects TRBV18 to TRBJ1-2; 7 bases line up with TRBD1. Trimming at V came to 1 base and at J to 8 bases, leaving 4 bases not matched to a gene. Germline values: CDR1 KGHSH, CDR2 LQKENI. This CDR3 is 13 amino acids long. The CDR3 coding sequence is TGTGCCAGCTCACCACTTCAGGGGGAAGGCTACACCTTC. This translates into CASSPLQGEGYTF.

This sequence joins TRBV9 and TRBJ2-7; D unclear. The CDR3 consists of 13 residues. With 4 bases removed from V and 0 bases from J, the gap between germline ends came to 8 bases. Germline-derived CDR1 and CDR2 are SGDLS and YYNGEE. CDR3 protein: CASSPPSSYEQYF. Here the CDR3 DNA reads TGTGCCAGCAGCCCCCCCAGCTCCTACGAGCAGTACTTC.

The V gene is TRBV4-1, the J gene TRBJ2-7, with D hard to call. V was clipped by 0 bases and J by 4 bases, with 7 bases between them. This CDR3 is 13 amino acids long. The germline CDR1 and CDR2 sequences are MGHRA and YSYEKL. CDR3 region: CASSQDWQYEQYF. The DNA of the CDR3 is TGCGCCAGCAGCCAAGATTGGCAGTACGAGCAGTACTTC.

The rearrangement links TRBV5-1 to TRBJ2-1; D remains unclear. The CDR3 is 17 amino acids. V was pared by 0 bases and J by 3 bases, with 16 bases between. CDR1 and CDR2 from the germline V gene are SGHRS and YFSETQ. The CDR3 nucleotides are TGCGCCAGCAGCTTGGCCGCCGGCAAGCCCAGCTACAATGAGCAGTTCTTC. Its protein is CASSLAAGKPSYNEQFF.

The V gene is TRBV19, the J gene TRBJ1-3; tentative D call: TRBD1 (5 bases). Germline CDR1 LNHDA, CDR2 SQIVND (reference sequence). The CDR3 totals 19 residues. Trimming removed 4 bases at V and 0 bases at J, with 22 bases between. The CDR3 protein is CASSSPGRGAQISGNTIYF. CDR3 in DNA: TGTGCCAGTAGTAGCCCGGGGAGGGGCGCGCAAATCTCTGGAAACACCATATATTTT.

This chain connects TRBV24-1 to TRBJ1-6, with D unresolved. V shed 3 bases and J shed 7 bases, with 6 bases lying between them. The CDR3 covers 13 residues. Germline V lookup: CDR1 KGHDR, CDR2 SFDVKD. In DNA, the CDR3 is TGTGCCACCAGTGATGGGTACAATTCACCCCTCCACTTT. Protein: CATSDGYNSPLHF.

V usage is TRBV25-1 and J usage is TRBJ2-1; D gene ambiguous. The V gene lost 3 bases and the J gene lost 6 bases, with 6 bases spanning the gap. The CDR3 totals 12 residues. The germline gives CDR1 MGHDK, CDR2 SYGVNS. The CDR3, as DNA: TGTGCCAGCAGTGAGTGGAGCAATGAGCAGTTCTTC. It codes for CASSEWSNEQFF. Filled out from reference TRBV25-1 and TRBJ2-1, the complete variable domain reads EADIYQTPRYLVIGTGKKITLECSQTMGHDKMYWYQQDPGMELHLIHYSYGVNSTEKGDLSSESTVSRIRTEHFPLTLESARPSHTSQYLCASSEWSNEQFFGPGTRLTVL.

The chain links TRBV5-1 to TRBJ2-7; 8 positions agree with TRBD1. The V gene end was trimmed by 3 bases and the J gene end by 0 bases; junction bases not matched to a gene: 5. Germline assignment: CDR1 SGHRS and CDR2 YFSETQ. This CDR3 comprises 15 residues. The CDR3 sequence: CASSWDRMSSYEQYF. DNA for the CDR3: TGCGCCAGCAGCTGGGACAGGATGAGCTCCTACGAGCAGTACTTC. Combining the CDR3 with reference TRBV5-1 and TRBJ2-7 gives the whole variable domain KAGVTQTPRYLIKTRGQQVTLSCSPISGHRSVSWYQQTPGQGLQFLFEYFSETQRNKGNFPGRFSGRQFSNSRSEMNVSTLELGDSALYLCASSWDRMSSYEQYFGPGTRLTVT.

The chain joins TRBV9 to TRBJ2-1, with D uncertain. Germline loops: CDR1 SGDLS, CDR2 YYNGEE. Trimming shortened V by 4 bases and J by 2 bases, and 1 base separated the two germline ends. This CDR3 has 11 amino acids. The CDR3 DNA reads as TGTGCCAGCAGCACCTACAATGAGCAGTTCTTC. Translated: CASSTYNEQFF.

The chain combines TRBV28 with TRBJ1-1; tentative D call: TRBD1 (6 bases). The germline V and J ends were trimmed by 9 bases and 1 base, with 18 bases remaining between them. Per the germline V gene, CDR1 is MDHEN and CDR2 is SYDVKM. The CDR3 is 15 residues long. In DNA form, the CDR3 reads TGTGCCAGGCTAAGGTGGGGGGCGGGGAACACTGAAGCTTTCTTT. The encoded protein is CARLRWGAGNTEAFF.

The V and J genes are TRBV7-2 and TRBJ2-1; maybe TRBD2 (5 bases). The CDR3 runs 15 residues. V was pared by 0 bases and J by 3 bases, with 9 bases between. Germline lookup yields CDR1 SGHTA and CDR2 FQGNSA. CDR3 loop: CASSLAGADYNEQFF. Written as DNA, the CDR3 is TGTGCCAGCAGCTTAGCGGGAGCCGACTACAATGAGCAGTTCTTC.

The rearrangement uses TRBV15 and TRBJ1-1; D gene uncertain. Looked up from germline, CDR1 is LNHNV and CDR2 is YYDKDF (reference sequence). Trimming stripped 4 bases from V and 2 bases from J, with 11 bases between. The CDR3 runs to 14 residues. Here the CDR3 DNA reads TGTGCCACCAGCAAGTCCTGGGCCAACACTGAAGCTTTCTTT. Amino acid sequence: CATSKSWANTEAFF.